This T cell receptor beta chain comes out of a study of cytomegalovirus exposure and HLA in healthy donors. The V end was cut by 7 bases, the J end by 13 bases, with 22 bases between. Germline loops: CDR1 MNHEY, CDR2 SVGAGI. This CDR3 contains 14 residues. In its sample, this clone was seen once. What it binds is unknown. PCR used 60 Vbeta primers and 13 Jbeta primers. Libraries were prepared by immunoSEQ multiplex PCR; TCRdb keeps only in-frame clonotypes and omits some of them. The sample lists approximately 170,000 clones; about four fifths were seen once. Study-level findings and limits: In a later analysis, at a false discovery rate of 0.05, under 20,000 TCR beta sequences were associated with HLA alleles. What was likely a sequencing artifact was a cluster of highly shared sequence variants. When presence/absence was analysed, sequencing depth was taken to be roughly uniform across donors.

Sequencing used PBMCs. The receptor was isolated from a male donor in good health and CMV-seronegative. This chain links TRBV6-5 with TRBJ1-4, with no clear D. In DNA form, the CDR3 reads TGTGCCAGCACCGCTTCGGCTAGAAGAGGTTTACTGTTTTTT. Encoded protein: CASTASARRGLLFF.